A selection of T cell receptor beta chains follows, all from one sample in a study of pediatric ulcerative colitis. Sequenced by immunoSEQ multiplex PCR; TCRdb stores in-frame clones only, minus some. The repertoire has approximately 18,000 clones, under 75% of them found once; the top ten carry around 7%. Material: gut tissue. The receptors derive from a boy aged 10-17 years with moderate ulcerative colitis. CDR3s include the opening cysteine and the closing phenylalanine or tryptophan. The order of the fields is V gene, D gene, J gene, clone size, CDR3 DNA, CDR3 protein. A D gene is named only where the DNA matches it firmly. Some rows have no size entry. The others give once, few or many, or a class for an expanded clone.

>TRBV11-1|TRBD2|TRBJ2-7|NA
TGTGCCAGCAGCTTAGCGGGGACTAGCGGGAGTTTCCCGTTCGAGCAGTACTTC
CASSLAGTSGSFPFEQYF
>TRBV5-6|NA|TRBJ2-2|NA
TGTGCCAGCAGCTTGCCCCTAGGTGGGAGATCCGGGGAGCTGTTTTTT
CASSLPLGGRSGELFF
>TRBV6-5|NA|TRBJ1-2|once
TGTGCCAGCAGCCATGGACAGACCCTCTATGGCTACACCTTC
CASSHGQTLYGYTF
>TRBV19|NA|TRBJ1-5|NA
TGTGCCACCGACCCGGCAAGGATAAATCAGCCCCAGCATTTT
CATDPARINQPQHF
>TRBV27|NA|TRBJ1-1|NA
TGTGCCAGCAGTCCTCAAACCCAGGGGTTGTCTGACACTGAAGCTTTCTTT
CASSPQTQGLSDTEAFF
>TRBV2|NA|TRBJ1-1|NA
TGTGCCAGCATGCGGGACGCGTTTGTGAACACTGAAGCTTTCTTT
CASMRDAFVNTEAFF
>TRBV25-1|TRBD2|TRBJ2-1|few
TGTGCCAGCAGGGACCCGGGACTAGCGGAGTCCTACAATGAGCAGTTCTTC
CASRDPGLAESYNEQFF
>TRBV2|TRBD1|TRBJ2-7|NA
TGTGCCAGCAGCCGACAGGGGGCCCACGAGCAGTACTTC
CASSRQGAHEQYF
>TRBV14|TRBD2|TRBJ2-7|NA
TGTGCCAGCACAGATTATAGCGGGAGGAACTCCTACGAGCAGTACTTC
CASTDYSGRNSYEQYF
>TRBV19|NA|TRBJ1-5|medium-sized
TGTGCCAGTAGTCCCGGGGGCGGCCAGCCCCAGCATTTT
CASSPGGGQPQHF
>TRBV19|NA|TRBJ2-1|NA
TGTGCCAGTAGTGTTTCGACATGGGGGTGGAACAATGAGCAGTTCTTC
CASSVSTWGWNNEQFF
>TRBV19|NA|TRBJ1-1|NA
TGTGCCAGTAGTAAAGAGGGGAACACTGAAGCTTTCTTT
CASSKEGNTEAFF
>TRBV5-6|NA|TRBJ2-7|NA
TGTGCCAGCAGCTTAGCTAGTGACCTATCCTACGAGCAGTACTTC
CASSLASDLSYEQYF
>TRBV6-1|TRBD2|TRBJ2-1|NA
TGTGCCAGCAGTGAATGGCTAGCGGGAGGGCCAATGTCCTACAATGAGCAGTTCTTC
CASSEWLAGGPMSYNEQFF
>TRBV5-6|NA|TRBJ1-2|NA
TGTGCCAGCAGCTTGGGGCATAACTATGGCTACACCTTC
CASSLGHNYGYTF
>TRBV10-3|NA|TRBJ2-7|NA
TGTGCCACCTCTCCGACTAGTCTTTTATACGAGCAGTACTTC
CATSPTSLLYEQYF